The T cell receptor (beta chain) under discussion was sequenced for a study of control samples from healthy donors and cancer patients. The data were produced by immunoSEQ multiplex PCR, yet TCRdb's version contains in-frame clones alone and is incomplete. Altogether 400,000 to 450,000 clones are present, approximately 90% being singletons, with the ten largest covering roughly 6.4%. This clone was recorded a few times. This CDR3 spans 16 amino acids. Between the trimmed V and J ends, which lost 5 bases and 2 bases, there was a span of 13 bases. Germline CDR1 MDHEN, CDR2 SYDVKM. V is TRBV28 and J is TRBJ2-6; D uncertain. Sequencing was performed on PBMCs. The TCR was taken from a man aged 40-49 years with head and neck cancer. The CDR3 reads CASSPLGRTGANVLTF. The CDR3 nucleotides read TGTGCCAGCAGTCCCCTTGGACGTACTGGGGCCAACGTCCTGACTTTC. Variable domain in full (rest from reference TRBV28 and TRBJ2-6): DVKVTQSSRYLVKRTGEKVFLECVQDMDHENMFWYRQDPGLGLRLIYFSYDVKMKEKGDIPEGYSVSREKKERFSLILESASTNQTSMYLCASSPLGRTGANVLTFGAGSRLTVL.